This T cell receptor beta chain derives from a study of T cell changes during pregnancy in multiple sclerosis. This table comes from immunoSEQ multiplex PCR, and its TCRdb copy is limited to in-frame clones, with some not included. The data show about 24,000 clones, with 70% to 90% seen just once and roughly 0.74% held by the top ten. This receptor was identified in a female donor in good health, enrolled as a control in a pregnancy study. The sequences come from CD4+ T cells from peripheral blood mononuclear cells, collected in the first trimester of pregnancy.

CDR3 coding DNA: TGTGCCACCAGCACAGGAGGGGCGGGAGGCCTCTCTGGGGCCAACGTCCTGACTTTC. Its translation: CATSTGGAGGLSGANVLTF. This chain uses TRBV15 with TRBJ2-6, with 8 bases matching TRBD2. J lost 0 bases, V lost 4 bases, and 11 bases had no gene match. This CDR3 comprises 19 residues. CDR1 is LNHNV and CDR2 is YYDKDF in the germline V gene (reference sequence).